This T cell receptor (beta chain) is drawn from a study of blood T cell repertoires in COVID-19. Trimming left V 0 bases short and J 8 bases short, with 13 bases between. Germline loops: CDR1 LGHNA, CDR2 YSLEER. The CDR3 covers 14 residues. Clones were sequenced by immunoSEQ multiplex PCR, and TCRdb holds only the in-frame ones, with some missing. The sample contains 150,000 or so clones, roughly 90% of which appear only once. Cohort assignment relied on participant-reported clinical history. In Cohort 3, a recovered donor had either two negative PCRs, clearance, or symptom resolution. This chain links TRBV4-3 with TRBJ1-2; tentative D call: TRBD1 (5 bases). The source material was PBMCs or T cells enriched from blood (not recorded which). The sequence was obtained from a woman in her forties or fifties who had recovered from COVID-19. CDR3 sequence: CASSQERDLRGYTF. The CDR3 DNA sequence: TGCGCCAGCAGCCAAGAGCGGGACCTCCGAGGCTACACCTTC.